This T cell receptor (beta chain) was found in a study of blood T cell repertoires in COVID-19. The wider study: Specimens from acute and convalescent COVID-19 originated in the United States, Italy and Spain. Sample material is recorded as cDNA or gDNA derived from T cells, B-cell-depleted T cells, or PBMCs.

How the authors handled the data: Reference gene primer amplification gave nucleated cell count estimates. This table comes from immunoSEQ multiplex PCR, and its TCRdb copy is limited to in-frame clones, with some not included. The V and J calls and clone size are taken from that table; D and trimming were inferred from the DNA. The sample includes about 220,000 clones, around 80% of them seen just once. This CDR3 is built from 13 residues. The ends were cut back, 5 bases at V and 5 bases at J, with 12 bases in the middle. Germline-derived CDR1 and CDR2 are LNHDA and SQIVND (reference sequence). A word on this clone: The same CDR3 can be traced to other DNA sequences in this sample.

The sequencing input was peripheral blood. The chain recombines TRBV19 with TRBJ1-1; D is perhaps TRBD1 (5 bases). This sequence originates from a human donor in a cohort sampled during active COVID-19. CDR3 nucleotide sequence: TGTGCCAGTAGTCCCTCGGGGGTGACTGAAGCTTTCTTT. Translated: CASSPSGVTEAFF.